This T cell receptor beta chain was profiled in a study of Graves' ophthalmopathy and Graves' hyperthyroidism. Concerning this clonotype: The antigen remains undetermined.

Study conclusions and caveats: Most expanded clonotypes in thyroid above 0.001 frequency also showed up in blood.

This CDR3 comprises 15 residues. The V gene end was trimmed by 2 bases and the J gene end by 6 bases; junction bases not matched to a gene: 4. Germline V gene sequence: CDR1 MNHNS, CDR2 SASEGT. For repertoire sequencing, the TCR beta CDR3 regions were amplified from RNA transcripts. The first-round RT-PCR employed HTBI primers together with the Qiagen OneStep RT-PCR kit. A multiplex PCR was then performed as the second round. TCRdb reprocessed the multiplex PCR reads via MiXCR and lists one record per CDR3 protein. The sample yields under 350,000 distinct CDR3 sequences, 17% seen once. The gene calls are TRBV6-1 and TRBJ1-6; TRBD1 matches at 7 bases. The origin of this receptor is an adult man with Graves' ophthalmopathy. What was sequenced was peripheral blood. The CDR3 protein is CASSERGTVNSPLHF. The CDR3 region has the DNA TGTGCCAGCAGTGAACGGGGGACAGTTAATTCACCCCTCCACTTT.